This T cell receptor beta chain was found in a study of blood T cells in healthy people across ages. V shed 6 bases and J shed 3 bases, with 12 bases lying between them. Germline-derived CDR1 and CDR2 are ENHRY and SYGVKD. The CDR3 loop spans 15 amino acids. Using a J-beta primer mix together with a sample-barcoded 5' primer, a second PCR was run for roughly 6 to 11 cycles. Each cDNA was tagged by a template-switch adaptor containing 12 random nucleotides. TCRdb processed the 5' RACE reads anew with MiXCR; each CDR3 protein has one entry. This sample has about 930,000 distinct CDR3 sequences, with around 29% found just once. Study-level points and caveats: Percentage of naive T cells showed a strong correlation with TCR beta diversity. Diversity was higher, and naive CD4+ cells more numerous, in long-lived donors than in aged donors.

With respect to this clonotype: Antigen unknown.

These data are also associated with another study on T cells of mothers and their children. From that paper: It was found that thymic selection shapes TCR recombination output similarly in related and unrelated pairs.

The chain combines TRBV10-3 with TRBJ2-6; weak D call: TRBD1 (7 bases). Sequenced sample: blood. The source of this sequence is a woman aged 40 to 50 in good health. The CDR3 is CAIRQGGGGANVLTF. CDR3 bases: TGTGCCATCAGGCAGGGGGGAGGTGGGGCCAACGTCCTGACTTTC.